These 20 T cell receptor beta chains share one sample of origin, sequenced in a study of blood T cell repertoires in COVID-19. TCRdb's copy holds only in-frame clones and misses some; the assay was immunoSEQ multiplex PCR. The sample lists approximately 210,000 clones, about nine tenths seen once, with 4% to 6% in the top ten. Sequencing was done on a sample of peripheral blood. These TCRs come from a woman in her thirties or forties with acute or convalescent COVID-19.

The chain employs TRBV10-2 and TRBJ2-3, with D unresolved. The V gene's germline CDR1 is WSHSY and CDR2 SAAADI. V lost 10 bases and J 0 bases, leaving 11 bases between the germline ends. This CDR3 has 13 residues. The CDR3 region has the DNA TGCGCCATATTATGGCCTAGCACAGATACGCAGTATTTT. This encodes CAILWPSTDTQYF.

The chain recombines TRBV10-3 with TRBJ1-6; D might be TRBD1 (6 bases). V lost 6 bases and J lost 5, with 11 bases in between. Germline V gene sequence: CDR1 ENHRY, CDR2 SYGVKD. The CDR3 has 14 amino acids. CDR3 nucleotide sequence: TGTGCCATCAGCCGGGACAATGATAATTCACCCCTCCACTTT. As protein: CAISRDNDNSPLHF.

This clone was detected once. The gene calls are TRBV2 and TRBJ1-2, with 9 bases identical to TRBD1. This CDR3 region has 15 residues. V lost 6 bases and J lost 3; bases outside the gene matches: 8. Germline-derived CDR1 and CDR2 are SNHLY and FYNNEI. The CDR3 bases are TGTGCCAGCAGGTTACAGGGGGCTGGGGACTATGGCTACACCTTC. Encoded protein: CASRLQGAGDYGYTF. The complete variable domain, with remaining parts taken from reference TRBV2 and TRBJ1-2, reads EPEVTQTPSHQVTQMGQEVILRCVPISNHLYFYWYRQILGQKVEFLVSFYNNEISEKSEIFDDQFSVERPDGSNFTLKIRSTKLEDSAMYFCASRLQGAGDYGYTFGSGTRLTVV.

The rearrangement links TRBV19 to TRBJ1-5, with 10 nucleotides matching TRBD1. The CDR3 has 18 amino acids. V dropped 5 bases and J dropped 0; count of bases not matched to a gene: 10. The V gene's germline CDR1 is LNHDA and CDR2 SQIVND (reference sequence). CDR3 in DNA: TGTGCCAGTAGTTCCTCGGGACAGGGGCCCCATAGCAATCAGCCCCAGCATTTT. It yields the protein CASSSSGQGPHSNQPQHF.

As regards this clone: The same CDR3 is also encoded by other DNA sequences in this sample. The gene calls are TRBV20-1 and TRBJ2-3; D might be TRBD2 (6 bases). From germline, CDR1 is DFQATT and CDR2 SNEGSKA (reference sequence). Between the trimmed V and J ends, which lost 5 bases and 5 bases, there was a span of 8 bases. The CDR3 loop spans 11 amino acids. The CDR3 region is CSARRGDTQYF. The CDR3 DNA reads as TGCAGTGCTCGGCGGGGAGATACGCAGTATTTT.

The chain has TRBV10-2 and TRBJ1-4; possible D gene TRBD1, 5 bases. V lost 3 bases and J 0 bases, leaving 14 bases between the germline ends. The CDR3 is 17 amino acids. Germline V lookup: CDR1 WSHSY, CDR2 SAAADI. CDR3 bases: TGCGCCAGCAGTGACGCAGGGAGGGGTGCAACTAATGAAAAACTGTTTTTT. This gives the protein CASSDAGRGATNEKLFF.

V is TRBV19 and J is TRBJ1-2; TRBD1 agrees at 9 bases. This CDR3 is built from 15 residues. Germline V gene data show CDR1 as LNHDA and CDR2 as SQIVND (reference sequence). V lost 1 base, J lost 7 bases, and 7 bases stayed unmatched. CDR3 nucleotide sequence: TGTGCCAGTAGTATAGTGGGACAGGGAGATTCTGGCTACACCTTC. It translates to CASSIVGQGDSGYTF.

The chain uses TRBV11-2 and TRBJ1-1; 7 bases align to TRBD1. Losses at the gene ends were 4 bases for V and 1 base for J; bases not matched to a gene: 0. CDR3 length: 13 amino acids. Germline values: CDR1 SGHAT, CDR2 FQNNGV. The CDR3 sequence is CASSWTGNTEAFF. CDR3 coding DNA: TGTGCCAGCAGCTGGACAGGGAACACTGAAGCTTTCTTT. The variable domain in full, completed from reference TRBV11-2 and TRBJ1-1, reads EAGVAQSPRYKIIEKRQSVAFWCNPISGHATLYWYQQILGQGPKLLIQFQNNGVVDDSQLPKDRFSAERLKGVDSTLKIQPAKLEDSAVYLCASSWTGNTEAFFGQGTRLTVV.

V and J are TRBV2 and TRBJ1-5; D remains ambiguous. This CDR3 is 10 amino acids long. Germline-derived CDR1 and CDR2 are SNHLY and FYNNEI. Between the trimmed V and J ends, which lost 8 bases and 4 bases, there was a span of 3 bases. CDR3 nucleotide sequence: TGTGCCAGCCATAATCAGCCCCAGCATTTT. This sequence encodes CASHNQPQHF.

The chain employs TRBV3-1 (or the pseudogene TRBV3-2) and TRBJ2-1; possible D gene TRBD2, 6 bases. This CDR3 comprises 13 residues. Looked up from germline, CDR1 is LGHDT and CDR2 is YNNKEL (reference sequence). Trimming took off 0 bases at V and 10 bases at J, with 10 bases between the two ends. The CDR3, as DNA: TGTGCCAGCAGCCAAGATCGGGGGAGGGAGCAGTTCTTC. Protein sequence: CASSQDRGREQFF.

This chain links TRBV6-1 with TRBJ1-2; D is unclear. V gave up 1 base and J gave up 4 bases, with 13 bases separating them. The CDR3 loop spans 15 amino acids. CDR1 is MNHNS and CDR2 is SASEGT in the germline V gene. The CDR3 reads CASSEVGRFIYGYTF. CDR3 nucleotides: TGTGCCAGCAGTGAAGTAGGCAGGTTCATCTATGGCTACACCTTC.

This clone was seen just once. This chain connects TRBV5-1 to TRBJ2-2; 7 bases are a match to TRBD1. The CDR3 spans 15 residues. J lost 2 bases, V lost 4 bases, and 5 bases had no gene match. CDR1 and CDR2 from the germline V gene are SGHRS and YFSETQ. DNA of the CDR3: TGCGCCAGCAGCCCCGGGACAGATAACACCGGGGAGCTGTTTTTT. Encoded protein: CASSPGTDNTGELFF.

CDR3: CASSVVAGEKLFF. The CDR3 DNA is TGTGCCAGCAGCGTAGTTGCCGGGGAAAAACTGTTTTTT. V is TRBV9 and J is TRBJ1-4, with D unresolved. The CDR3 is 13 residues long. V was clipped by 0 bases and J by 8 bases, with 8 bases between them. Germline-derived CDR1 and CDR2 are SGDLS and YYNGEE.

The V and J genes are TRBV25-1 and TRBJ2-1; D is ambiguous. V lost 8 bases and J lost 9, with 11 bases in between. The length of the CDR3 is 11 residues. Germline V gene data show CDR1 as MGHDK and CDR2 as SYGVNS. CDR3 amino acids: CASSRAPEQFF. Here the CDR3 DNA reads TGTGCCAGCTCTAGAGCCCCTGAGCAGTTCTTC. The whole variable domain, filled in from reference TRBV25-1 and TRBJ2-1, reads EADIYQTPRYLVIGTGKKITLECSQTMGHDKMYWYQQDPGMELHLIHYSYGVNSTEKGDLSSESTVSRIRTEHFPLTLESARPSHTSQYLCASSRAPEQFFGPGTRLTVL.

The rearrangement joins TRBV24-1 to TRBJ1-5; 11 bases match TRBD1. Per the germline V gene, CDR1 is KGHDR and CDR2 is SFDVKD. The CDR3 sequence is 15 residues long. V was pared by 5 bases and J by 6 bases, with 5 bases of the junction left unmatched. For the CDR3, the DNA is TGTGCCACCAGTGCCGGGACAGGGGGTTTTCAGCCCCAGCATTTT. Protein sequence: CATSAGTGGFQPQHF.

The chain recombines TRBV5-6 with TRBJ2-7, with 7 bases aligning to TRBD2. With V trimmed by 1 base and J by 1 base, 11 bases remained unmatched. The CDR3 sequence is 17 residues long. Germline V gene sequence: CDR1 SGHDT, CDR2 YYEEEE. The CDR3 sequence: CASSLNLGGGLSYEQYV. The CDR3, as DNA: TGTGCCAGCAGCTTGAATCTGGGCGGGGGACTTTCCTACGAGCAGTACGTC.

This chain joins TRBV7-8 and TRBJ1-1, with D unresolved. CDR1 SGHVS and CDR2 FQNEAQ come from the germline V gene. The CDR3 runs to 15 residues. V lost 1 base to trimming and J lost 0 bases, with 9 bases between them. The CDR3: CASSLGAFMNTEAFF. CDR3 DNA: TGTGCCAGCAGCTTAGGCGCTTTCATGAACACTGAAGCTTTCTTT.

The CDR3 loop is CASSPGTGEFHGYTF. DNA for the CDR3: TGCGCCAGCAGCCCCGGGACAGGGGAATTTCACGGCTACACCTTC. The rearrangement uses TRBV5-1 and TRBJ1-2, with 10 bases lining up with TRBD1. With V trimmed by 4 bases and J by 8 bases, 11 bases remained unmatched. The CDR3 contains 15 residues. Germline CDR1 SGHRS, CDR2 YFSETQ.

With respect to this clone: At one of its ends the junction is not consistent with the germline gene, which may arise from a read error. The CDR3 loop is CASREDRAEVNTDTQYF. In DNA form, the CDR3 reads TGTGCCAGCAGGGAAGACAGGGCAGAAGTGAACACAGATACGCAGTATTTT. The V gene is TRBV2, the J gene TRBJ2-3; TRBD1 matches at 7 bases. Per the germline V gene, CDR1 is SNHLY and CDR2 is FYNNEI. This CDR3 contains 17 residues.

This rearrangement joins TRBV7-7 to TRBJ2-4; 13 bases align to TRBD2. The CDR3 runs 19 residues. V gave up 5 bases and J gave up 0 bases; unmatched junction bases: 10. In germline, CDR1 is SSHAT, CDR2 FNYEAQ (reference sequence). The chain's CDR3 is CASSRPTSGGPLAKNIQYF. The DNA for the CDR3 is TGTGCCAGCAGCCGACCGACTAGCGGGGGGCCCTTAGCCAAAAACATTCAGTACTTC. The full variable domain, completed using reference TRBV7-7 and TRBJ2-4, is GAGVSQSPRYKVTKRGQDVTLRCDPISSHATLYWYQQALGQGPEFLTYFNYEAQPDKSGLPSDRFSAERPEGSISTLTIQRTEQRDSAMYRCASSRPTSGGPLAKNIQYFGAGTRLSVL.